This T cell receptor beta chain was documented in a study of T cells in Graves' hyperthyroidism and ophthalmopathy. Study-wide background: Peripheral blood sampling occurred at initial diagnosis, before any treatment. Study outcomes and limitations: Ophthalmopathy was told apart from stable hyperthyroidism by a 13 V-J model.

V shed 7 bases, J shed 5 bases, and the junction held 5 bases outside the gene matches. CDR3 size: 14 residues. The source material, RNA transcripts, was used to amplify TCR beta CDR3 regions. First-round RT-PCR of the TCR CDR3 relied on the HTBI primer set. TCRdb redid the calling of the multiplex PCR reads with MiXCR, one entry per CDR3 protein. The table records about 560,000 distinct CDR3 sequences, 16% of them present only once. Many counts were recorded for this clonotype. Its target is not known. The study enrolled patients aged 18 to 65 with newly diagnosed hyperthyroidism of under 2 months' duration.

This chain links TRBV12-3 or TRBV12-4 with TRBJ2-7; TRBD2 aligns across 13 bases. The origin of this receptor is a woman aged 18-29 years with Graves' hyperthyroidism. The sequencing input was blood. The CDR3 DNA is TGTGCCAGCACCCACGGACTAGCGGGAGACGAGCAGTACTTC. Its translation: CASTHGLAGDEQYF.